These T cell receptor beta chains were read from a single sample in a study of PD-L1 blockade in urothelial cancer. The method was immunoSEQ multiplex PCR; TCRdb's version includes in-frame clones alone and lacks a portion of them. The sample has around 100,000 clones; roughly 90% are singletons. Sequenced here: PBMCs, sampled around atezolizumab (anti-PD-L1) treatment. The receptors were sampled from a man aged 60-69 years with urothelial cancer. CDR3s include the opening cysteine and the closing phenylalanine or tryptophan. Fields, in order: clone size, D gene, J gene, V gene, CDR3 protein, CDR3 DNA. D genes are given only for firm matches. Not every row has a clone size; where given, it reads once, few, many or a size class.

NA,TRBD2,TRBJ2-1,TRBV5-5,CASSLEVAGGAEQFF,TGTGCCAGCAGCTTGGAGGTAGCGGGGGGGGCTGAGCAGTTCTTC
NA,TRBD1,TRBJ2-1,TRBV7-3,CASSPGQGNEQFF,TGTGCCAGCAGCCCGGGACAGGGCAATGAGCAGTTCTTC
few,NA,TRBJ1-2,TRBV6-5,CASSYSTVRNYGYTF,TGTGCCAGCAGTTACTCGACTGTCCGGAACTATGGCTACACCTTC
once,TRBD2,TRBJ2-7,TRBV7-6,CASSLAGGGNYEQYF,TGTGCCAGCAGCTTAGCGGGGGGGGGAAACTACGAGCAGTACTTC
NA,NA,TRBJ2-3,TRBV27,CASSSEITQYF,TGTGCCAGCAGTTCCGAGATCACGCAGTATTTT
NA,TRBD1,TRBJ2-6,TRBV5-4,CAGGQGASGANVLTF,TGTGCCGGGGGACAGGGGGCATCTGGGGCCAACGTCCTGACTTTC
once,NA,TRBJ1-1,TRBV28,CASLTGGNTEAFF,TGTGCCAGCCTCACGGGGGGAAACACTGAAGCTTTCTTT
NA,TRBD1,TRBJ2-1,TRBV29-1,CSPGTGGVGNEQFF,TGCAGCCCCGGGACAGGGGGCGTAGGGAATGAGCAGTTCTTC
NA,NA,TRBJ2-4,TRBV5-1,CASSLDGQNIQYF,TGCGCCAGCAGCTTGGACGGTCAAAACATTCAGTACTTC
NA,TRBD1,TRBJ2-7,TRBV6-1,CASRRGQGNEQYF,TGTGCCAGCAGAAGGGGACAGGGGAACGAGCAGTACTTC
NA,TRBD2,TRBJ2-1,TRBV28,CASSFLVWASGSYNEQFF,TGTGCCAGCAGTTTTTTGGTCTGGGCTAGCGGCTCCTACAATGAGCAGTTCTTC
many,NA,TRBJ1-6,TRBV4-1,CASSRELRSPLHF,TGCGCCAGCAGCCGAGAACTGCGCTCACCCCTCCACTTT
NA,NA,TRBJ2-7,TRBV6-5,CASSGSDPYEQYF,TGTGCCAGCAGCGGGTCAGACCCCTACGAGCAGTACTTC
NA,NA,TRBJ2-1,TRBV14,CASSPREGAVNEQFF,TGTGCCAGCAGCCCTCGAGAGGGCGCGGTCAATGAGCAGTTCTTC
few,TRBD2,TRBJ2-1,TRBV5-1,CASSRTSGTNEQFF,TGCGCCAGCAGCCGGACTAGCGGGACCAATGAGCAGTTCTTC
NA,NA,TRBJ1-5,TRBV14,CASSQAGNQPQHF,TGTGCCAGCAGCCAAGCCGGCAATCAGCCCCAGCATTTT
NA,TRBD2,TRBJ2-5,TRBV4-1,CASSQGLAGQETQYF,TGCGCCAGCAGCCAAGGACTAGCGGGACAAGAGACCCAGTACTTC
NA,TRBD2,TRBJ2-2,TRBV27,CASSLMGTSGIGGNGELFF,TGTGCCAGCAGTTTAATGGGGACTAGCGGGATTGGGGGTAACGGGGAGCTGTTTTTT
NA,NA,TRBJ1-2,TRBV28,CASRKGTSDTRGYTF,TGTGCCAGCAGAAAAGGGACATCCGACACGAGGGGCTACACCTTC
NA,TRBD1,TRBJ2-4,TRBV5-1,CASSLGSGQGQNIQYF,TGCGCCAGCAGCTTGGGATCGGGACAGGGGCAAAACATTCAGTACTTC
NA,TRBD2,TRBJ2-4,TRBV5-4,CASSGGLAGGSPYF,TGTGCCAGCAGCGGAGGACTAGCGGGGGGCTCCCCGTACTTC
NA,NA,TRBJ2-1,TRBV29-1,CSVIDSEAGSYNEQFF,TGCAGCGTTATAGACAGCGAAGCGGGCTCCTACAATGAGCAGTTCTTC
once,TRBD2,TRBJ2-3,TRBV7-6,CASSTPSRGGKDTQYF,TGTGCCAGCAGCACACCCTCACGGGGGGGCAAGGATACGCAGTATTTT
few,NA,TRBJ2-3,TRBV28,CASSLLAGRTDTQYF,TGTGCCAGCAGTTTACTGGCGGGACGCACAGATACGCAGTATTTT
NA,TRBD2,TRBJ2-2,TRBV5-4,CASSLVGEGTGELFF,TGTGCCAGCAGCTTGGTAGGGGAGGGCACCGGGGAGCTGTTTTTT
NA,NA,TRBJ1-1,TRBV2,CASSEQGLDFTEAFF,TGTGCCAGCAGTGAACAGGGATTAGATTTCACTGAAGCTTTCTTT
NA,TRBD1,TRBJ1-5,TRBV28,CASSGGQGNSQHF,TGTGCCAGCAGCGGCGGACAGGGTAATTCCCAGCATTTT
NA,NA,TRBJ1-6,TRBV6-5,CASQYRVVNSPLHF,TGTGCCAGCCAGTACAGAGTAGTAAATTCACCCCTCCACTTT
NA,TRBD1,TRBJ1-3,TRBV4-2,CASSSDRGRAGNTIYF,TGTGCCAGCAGCTCTGACAGGGGGCGGGCTGGAAACACCATATATTTT
NA,NA,TRBJ2-1,TRBV7-9,CASNPVLGGIYNEQFF,TGTGCCAGCAACCCAGTACTGGGGGGAATCTACAATGAGCAGTTCTTC
once,NA,TRBJ2-2,TRBV7-3,CASSLMAGANTGELFF,TGTGCCAGCAGCTTAATGGCGGGGGCCAACACCGGGGAGCTGTTTTTT
NA,NA,TRBJ2-5,TRBV5-1,CASSNSGEGRETQYF,TGCGCCAGCAGTAATAGCGGAGAGGGGCGAGAGACCCAGTACTTC
NA,TRBD2,TRBJ2-5,TRBV5-1,CASSQGLAGGSETQYF,TGCGCCAGCAGCCAAGGACTAGCGGGGGGTTCAGAGACCCAGTACTTC
NA,NA,TRBJ1-5,TRBV6-5,CASRWTANQPQHF,TGTGCCAGCAGGTGGACAGCTAATCAGCCCCAGCATTTT
NA,TRBD1,TRBJ1-2,TRBV6-5,CASSYSYRGNGYTF,TGTGCCAGCAGTTACTCCTACAGGGGGAATGGCTACACCTTC
once,NA,TRBJ1-2,TRBV4-1,CASSQEFRLNYGYTF,TGCGCCAGCAGCCAAGAGTTCAGGCTCAACTATGGCTACACCTTC
NA,NA,TRBJ1-1,TRBV7-2,CASSLGGGTEAFF,TGTGCCAGCAGCTTAGGAGGGGGCACTGAAGCTTTCTTT
NA,NA,TRBJ1-3,TRBV11-2,CASSLGPRNTIYF,TGTGCCAGCAGCTTAGGGCCTCGAAACACCATATATTTT
NA,NA,TRBJ2-6,TRBV21-1,CASSRDTYSGANVLTF,TGTGCCAGCAGCAGGGACACCTACTCTGGGGCCAACGTCCTGACTTTC
NA,NA,TRBJ2-1,TRBV9,CASSVELARRSYNEQFF,TGTGCCAGCAGCGTAGAATTGGCCCGTCGCTCCTACAATGAGCAGTTCTTC
NA,TRBD2,TRBJ2-1,TRBV10-2,CASSGGVGLAVAGEQFF,TGCGCCAGCAGTGGGGGGGTAGGACTAGCCGTCGCCGGTGAGCAGTTCTTC
NA,TRBD2,TRBJ2-7,TRBV7-2,CASSLMAGGPREQYF,TGTGCCAGCAGCTTAATGGCGGGGGGGCCCCGGGAGCAGTACTTC
few,NA,TRBJ2-5,TRBV2,CASSESRVGETQYF,TGTGCCAGCAGTGAATCCAGGGTTGGCGAGACCCAGTACTTC
NA,TRBD2,TRBJ2-1,TRBV7-6,CASRNSASGRDNEQFF,TGTGCCAGCAGAAACTCGGCTAGCGGGCGTGACAATGAGCAGTTCTTC
NA,TRBD1,TRBJ2-3,TRBV7-2,CASSPTGGTDTQYF,TGTGCCAGCAGCCCTACAGGGGGCACAGATACGCAGTATTTT
NA,TRBD1,TRBJ2-4,TRBV29-1,CSVDYWTGGYENIQYF,TGCAGCGTTGATTACTGGACAGGGGGGTATGAAAACATTCAGTACTTC
NA,NA,TRBJ2-3,TRBV7-9,CASKGGSTDTQYF,TGTGCCAGCAAAGGCGGTAGCACAGATACGCAGTATTTT
NA,TRBD2,TRBJ2-3,TRBV5-1,CASSLSMTSGGLGDTQYF,TGCGCCAGCAGCTTATCCATGACTAGCGGGGGGCTCGGAGATACGCAGTATTTT
NA,TRBD2,TRBJ2-1,TRBV7-8,CASSLRNGPREREPIYNEQFF,TGTGCCAGCAGCTTAAGGAACGGCCCCCGGGAGCGGGAGCCCATTTACAATGAGCAGTTCTTC
NA,TRBD2,TRBJ2-2,TRBV7-2,CASSLESSGGTAGLLFF,TGTGCCAGCAGCTTAGAGTCCAGCGGGGGGACAGCAGGCCTTCTGTTTTTT
NA,TRBD2,TRBJ2-2,TRBV5-1,CASTFFSGGINTGELFF,TGCGCCAGCACCTTTTTTAGCGGGGGGATTAACACCGGGGAGCTGTTTTTT
NA,NA,TRBJ1-2,TRBV15,CATSRDRGGDGYTF,TGTGCCACCAGCAGAGATCGAGGGGGGGATGGCTACACCTTC
NA,TRBD2,TRBJ2-5,TRBV5-4,CASSAPTGGIGAQYF,TGTGCCAGCAGCGCACCAACCGGGGGGATAGGCGCCCAGTACTTC
NA,NA,TRBJ2-2,TRBV4-1,CASSLDSFMAGRGELFF,TGCGCCAGCAGTCTCGACTCCTTTATGGCGGGGCGCGGGGAGCTGTTTTTT
NA,NA,TRBJ1-1,TRBV6-5,CASSYSDSEAFF,TGTGCCAGCAGTTATTCGGACAGTGAAGCTTTCTTT